Each of the 29 T cell receptor beta chains below was sequenced from the same sample in a study of T-cell reconstitution after alpha-beta-depleted transplantation in children. Unique molecular identifiers were incorporated when the TCRbeta library was constructed. TCRdb analysed the PCR reads with MiXCR anew, one entry per CDR3 protein. The sample yields roughly 670,000 distinct CDR3 sequences, around 12% seen once. Sequenced material: PBMCs, taken before TCRalphabeta/CD19-depleted stem cell transplant. The origin of the receptors is a girl aged 2 to 9 with congenital amegakaryocytic thrombocytopenia, due to receive a stem cell transplant.

Ten or more counts support this clonotype. The chain links TRBV20-1 to TRBJ2-5, with 11 nucleotides matching TRBD2. J was trimmed by 7 bases and V by 4 bases; bases with no gene match: 14. The CDR3 covers 16 residues. Germline V gene sequence: CDR1 DFQATT, CDR2 SNEGSKA (reference sequence). CDR3 nucleotides: TGCAGTGCTATCCTGGGACTAGCGGCACAGGAGGGGACCCAGTACTTC. It specifies CSAILGLAAQEGTQYF.

In its sample, this clonotype was seen many times. The chain links TRBV3-1 to TRBJ2-5, with D unresolved. Germline CDR1 and CDR2: LGHDT and YNNKEL (reference sequence). With 6 bases removed from V and 5 bases from J, the gap between germline ends came to 7 bases. The CDR3 contains 11 residues. The CDR3 reads CASRIGETQYF. The CDR3 nucleotides read TGTGCCAGCAGGATTGGGGAGACCCAGTACTTC.

This clonotype was seen many times. V usage is TRBV5-5 and J usage is TRBJ2-3; perhaps TRBD2 as D (7 bases). The germline V gene encodes CDR1 SGHKS and CDR2 YYEKEE (reference sequence). This CDR3 spans 14 amino acids. With 6 bases removed from V and 5 bases from J, the gap between germline ends came to 16 bases. The CDR3 nucleotides are TGTGCCAGCAACAAGCGGGACATCAAAGATACGCAGTATTTT. This encodes CASNKRDIKDTQYF.

This clonotype occurred once. V and J are TRBV28 and TRBJ1-5, with D perhaps TRBD1 (5 bases). The germline V and J ends were trimmed by 5 bases and 12 bases, with 17 bases remaining between them. Per the germline V gene, CDR1 is MDHEN and CDR2 is SYDVKM. The CDR3 loop spans 13 amino acids. CDR3 sequence: CASSRQGLWGQHF. The CDR3 DNA reads as TGTGCCAGCAGTAGGCAGGGCCTTTGGGGCCAGCATTTT.

In this sample, this clonotype turned up many times. This sequence joins TRBV20-1 and TRBJ2-1; D is possibly TRBD2 (5 bases). The germline V gene has CDR1 DFQATT and CDR2 SNEGSKA (reference sequence). V lost 4 bases and J lost 1, with 8 bases in between. The CDR3 length is 13 residues. The DNA for the CDR3 is TGCAGTGCTACCCGGGATTCCTACAATGAGCAGTTCTTC. Its translation is CSATRDSYNEQFF.

The CDR3 loop reads CASRTSLSYEQYF. In DNA, the CDR3 is TGTGCCAGCAGGACTAGCCTCTCCTACGAGCAGTACTTC. The chain couples TRBV6-2 or TRBV6-3 to TRBJ2-7; 7 bases fit TRBD2. From germline, CDR1 is MNHEY and CDR2 SVGEGT. CDR3 size: 13 residues. With V trimmed by 6 bases and J by 0 bases, 2 bases remained unmatched.

The chain recombines TRBV15 with TRBJ2-1; TRBD1 agrees at 10 bases. The V gene's germline CDR1 is LNHNV and CDR2 YYDKDF (reference sequence). The CDR3 is 15 amino acids. The trim removed 8 bases at V and 8 bases at J, leaving 12 bases unmatched. The CDR3 nucleotides are TGTGCCACCGGATCCGGGGACAGGGGTGTCGATGAGCAGTTCTTC. It is translated as CATGSGDRGVDEQFF.

This clonotype has a single count. This may be a read error: a much more frequent sequence differs by one nucleotide. This rearrangement joins TRBV5-1 to TRBJ2-1; D gene unclear. This CDR3 has 15 residues. Germline V gene sequence: CDR1 SGHRS, CDR2 YFSETQ. CDR3 loop: CACSLYGLESDEQFF. The CDR3 bases are TGCGCCTGCAGCTTGTACGGCCTAGAAAGTGATGAGCAGTTCTTC.

As for this clonotype: A much more abundant neighbour one base away suggests this may be a read error. The rearrangement joins TRBV20-1 to TRBJ2-7; 8 nucleotides line up with TRBD2. CDR1 and CDR2 (germline): DFQATT, SNEGSKA (reference sequence). The CDR3 totals 15 residues. CDR3: CGASFSSGRRDEQYF. The CDR3 nucleotides read TGCGGTGCTAGTTTTTCGAGCGGGAGAAGAGACGAGCAGTACTTC.

The chain combines TRBV12-3 or TRBV12-4 with TRBJ2-4; a weak D match, TRBD2 (6 bases). This CDR3 is built from 14 residues. Trimming cost V 2 bases and J 8 bases, with 13 bases left between them. CDR3 protein: CASSLRGSGDIQYF. CDR3 sequence (DNA): TGTGCCAGCAGTTTAAGGGGATCGGGGGACATTCAGTACTTC.

Worth noting for this clonotype: A much larger clone differs from this one at a single base, so this may be a read error. J is TRBJ1-2 and V is TRBV20-1, with D possibly matching TRBD1 (5 bases). CDR3 length equals 12 residues. Germline assignment: CDR1 DFQATT and CDR2 SNEGSKA (reference sequence). The CDR3 DNA reads TGCAGTGCTGCAGGGAAATCATATGGCTACAGCTTC. This sequence encodes CSAAGKSYGYSF.

This clonotype showed up many times. The genes are TRBV12-3 or TRBV12-4 and TRBJ1-3; 9 bases match TRBD1. The CDR3 contains 15 residues. With 10 bases clipped from V and 3 bases from J, the junction kept 10 bases outside the gene matches. CDR3: CATRTQGALGNTIYF. CDR3 nucleotides: TGTGCCACCAGAACACAGGGGGCGCTTGGAAACACCATATATTTT.

This clonotype has only a few counts. The chain couples TRBV7-6 to TRBJ1-4, with 10 bases lining up with TRBD1. CDR1 SGHVS and CDR2 FNYEAQ come from the germline V gene. V shed 4 bases and J 8 bases; nucleotides not matched to a gene: 4. The CDR3 covers 14 residues. Written as DNA, the CDR3 is TGTGCCAGCAGCTCCGGGACAGGGGACGAAAAACTGTTTTTT. This encodes CASSSGTGDEKLFF.

The chain is built from TRBV19 and TRBJ1-1; possible D gene TRBD1, 5 bases. The CDR3 runs to 16 residues. CDR1 is LNHDA and CDR2 is SQIVND in the germline V gene (reference sequence). V was clipped by 2 bases and J by 6 bases, with 19 bases between them. CDR3 loop: CASSIISFRGEPEAFF. The CDR3 region has the DNA TGTGCCAGTAGTATAATTTCTTTTAGGGGAGAGCCTGAAGCTTTCTTT.

As for this clonotype: Relative to the germline gene, one junction end is altered; a read error may explain this. DNA for the CDR3: TGTGCCTGCAGAGGCAGGGGGTCGGGTCAACAGACCAAAAACATTCAGTACTTC. The encoded protein is CACRGRGSGQQTKNIQYF. V usage is TRBV3-1 and J usage is TRBJ2-4; 7 positions match TRBD1. The CDR3 runs 18 residues. Germline V gene data show CDR1 as LGHDT and CDR2 as YNNKEL (reference sequence).

This clonotype was counted between two and nine times. The chain combines TRBV5-1 with TRBJ2-1; 13 nucleotides line up with TRBD2. This CDR3 spans 19 amino acids. Germline values: CDR1 SGHRS, CDR2 YFSETQ. Germline trimming cut 1 base from V and 0 bases from J; bases unmatched to any gene: 7. The CDR3 reads CASSLRGTSGISSYNEQFF. CDR3 DNA: TGCGCCAGCAGCTTGAGGGGGACTAGCGGGATCAGCTCCTACAATGAGCAGTTCTTC.

This clonotype occurred a few times. V gene TRBV20-1 combines with J gene TRBJ2-5; D is possibly TRBD2 (6 bases). The V gene lost 1 base and the J gene lost 2 bases, with 11 bases spanning the gap. This CDR3 spans 14 amino acids. Germline V lookup: CDR1 DFQATT, CDR2 SNEGSKA (reference sequence). The CDR3 DNA is TGCAGTGCTAGAGGGGACTTAAGTCAAGAGACCCAGTACTTC. Encoded protein: CSARGDLSQETQYF.

The CDR3 DNA is TGCAGTGCTCCCTCCGGAGGAAAAGAGACCCAGTACTTC. Protein product: CSAPSGGKETQYF. V usage is TRBV20-1 and J usage is TRBJ2-5, with D perhaps TRBD2 (5 bases). The V gene lost 5 bases and the J gene lost 3 bases, with 13 bases spanning the gap. Looked up from germline, CDR1 is DFQATT and CDR2 is SNEGSKA (reference sequence). This CDR3 is built from 13 residues.

The gene calls are TRBV3-1 and TRBJ2-3; D remains ambiguous. The V and J ends lost 1 base and 1 base respectively, with 9 bases between them. This CDR3 has 15 amino acids. Germline V lookup: CDR1 LGHDT, CDR2 YNNKEL (reference sequence). CDR3 in DNA: TGTGCCAGCAGCCAAGGTGGCGCACGCACAGATACGCAGTATTTT. This gives the protein CASSQGGARTDTQYF.

This chain uses TRBV11-2 with TRBJ1-1, with a possible D match to TRBD1 (5 bases). Germline V gives CDR1 SGHAT, CDR2 FQNNGV. The length of the CDR3 is 18 residues. Trimming cost V 3 bases and J 0 bases, with 20 bases left between them. The CDR3 region has the DNA TGTGCCAGCAGCTTTACGGCAGGGAGGACCTCTGTGAACACTGAAGCTTTCTTT. This codes for CASSFTAGRTSVNTEAFF.

This clonotype occurred many times. V gene TRBV12-3 or TRBV12-4 combines with J gene TRBJ2-1; 7 positions agree with TRBD1. CDR3 length: 15 residues. V shed 2 bases and J 6 bases; nucleotides not matched to a gene: 7. The CDR3: CASSLWGRDSNEQFF. CDR3 DNA sequence: TGTGCCAGCAGTTTATGGGGAAGGGACAGCAATGAGCAGTTCTTC.

This clonotype was detected ten times or more. J is TRBJ2-7 and V is TRBV15; a weak D match, TRBD2 (5 bases). With 0 bases removed from V and 3 bases from J, the gap between germline ends came to 9 bases. This CDR3 region has 14 residues. From germline, CDR1 is LNHNV and CDR2 YYDKDF (reference sequence). The DNA of the CDR3 is TGTGCCACCAGCAGAGATGACTATCTCTACGAGCAGTACTTC. As protein: CATSRDDYLYEQYF.

This clonotype was detected ten times or more. The chain couples TRBV12-3 or TRBV12-4 to TRBJ2-1; 12 positions match TRBD2. This CDR3 has 15 amino acids. V was clipped by 6 bases and J by 1 base; unmatched bases: 1. The CDR3 coding sequence is TGTGCCAGCAGACTAGCGGGAGGTTCCTACAATGAGCAGTTCTTC. As protein: CASRLAGGSYNEQFF.

This clonotype was counted many times. Germline and junction disagree at one end, which may indicate a read error. The chain is built from TRBV12-3 or TRBV12-4 and TRBJ2-1, with 7 bases lining up with TRBD2. This CDR3 region has 14 residues. The CDR3 DNA sequence: TGCGCCAGCAGCTTGGCTCTAGCGGACAATGAGCAGTTCTTC. Its protein product is CASSLALADNEQFF.

This clonotype was seen a handful of times. This chain connects TRBV7-8 to TRBJ1-4, with D perhaps TRBD1 (6 bases). In germline, CDR1 is SGHVS, CDR2 FQNEAQ. V lost 2 bases and J 4 bases, leaving 11 bases between the germline ends. The CDR3 totals 15 residues. CDR3 sequence: CASSLIGQFNEKLFF. The CDR3 nucleotides read TGTGCCAGCAGCTTAATCGGACAGTTTAATGAAAAACTGTTTTTT.

The table lists this clonotype with a few counts. The genes are TRBV25-1 and TRBJ2-3; D unclear. CDR1 and CDR2 (germline): MGHDK, SYGVNS. V shed 2 bases and J shed 5 bases, with 11 bases lying between them. The CDR3 extends over 14 amino acids. Here the CDR3 reads CASSEGPRGDTQYF. In DNA form, the CDR3 reads TGTGCCAGCAGTGAAGGGCCTAGAGGAGATACGCAGTATTTT.

This clonotype was detected many times. The chain joins TRBV5-1 to TRBJ2-6; D is undetermined. This CDR3 comprises 16 residues. Germline CDR1 reads SGHRS; CDR2 reads YFSETQ. The V end was cut by 0 bases, the J end by 2 bases, with 9 bases between. CDR3 amino acids: CASSLARSTGANVLTF. The CDR3 DNA reads as TGCGCCAGCAGCTTGGCCAGGTCAACTGGGGCCAACGTCCTGACTTTC. Drawing the rest from reference TRBV5-1 and TRBJ2-6, the complete variable domain is KAGVTQTPRYLIKTRGQQVTLSCSPISGHRSVSWYQQTPGQGLQFLFEYFSETQRNKGNFPGRFSGRQFSNSRSEMNVSTLELGDSALYLCASSLARSTGANVLTFGAGSRLTVL.

V and J are TRBV20-1 and TRBJ1-2; TRBD1 matches 7 bases. This CDR3 spans 12 amino acids. The junction had 5 bases not matched to a gene; V was cut back by 5 bases and J by 5 bases. Looked up from germline, CDR1 is DFQATT and CDR2 is SNEGSKA (reference sequence). CDR3 sequence: CSAEETGYGYTF. As DNA, the CDR3 is TGCAGTGCTGAAGAGACAGGGTATGGCTACACCTTC.

This clonotype was recorded at least ten times. The gene calls are TRBV6-1 and TRBJ1-5, with TRBD1 identical over 7 bases. The CDR3 runs to 13 residues. The V segment lost 6 bases and the J segment 12 bases; nucleotides outside the gene matches: 11. From germline, CDR1 is MNHNS and CDR2 SASEGT. The CDR3 bases are TGTGCCAGCAGGACCCTTACAGGGGTTTTCCAGCATTTT. This encodes CASRTLTGVFQHF.